The T cell receptor (beta chain) under discussion was sequenced for a study of blood T cell repertoires in COVID-19. Study-level information: The study drew acute and convalescent COVID-19 samples from the United States, Italy and Spain.

Living in 20 to 30 US areas, the participants were between roughly 18 and 95 years of age. Trimming cost V 9 bases and J 1 base; bases outside gene matches: 3. Germline V gives CDR1 SNHLY, CDR2 FYNNEI. This CDR3 region has 14 residues. Authors' methods: Cell counts per sample came from amplifying reference gene primers. Clones were read by immunoSEQ multiplex PCR, and TCRdb kept only the in-frame ones, dropping some. From that table come the V and J calls and clone size; the DNA was used to work out D and trimming. The repertoire includes about 240,000 clones, about 89% of them detected once, and under 9.5% sits in the top ten.

V and J are TRBV2 and TRBJ2-7, with 13 positions matching TRBD2. This sequence originates from a man aged 40-49 years who had recovered from COVID-19. The sequenced material came from PBMCs or T cells enriched from blood (not recorded which). The CDR3 DNA reads TGTGCCAGAAAGGGACTAGCGGGATCCTACGAGCAGTACTTC. This gives the protein CARKGLAGSYEQYF.